The 10 T cell receptor beta chains below all came from one sample that was sequenced in a study of T cell repertoires in cytomegalovirus infection. Using its own MiXCR run on the reads, TCRdb lists one record per CDR3 protein. The sample holds about 300,000 distinct CDR3 sequences, approximately 10% seen once. Sequenced: PBMCs. The source is a human donor in good health (CMV status not recorded). Some clones in this sample may be carry-over from other donors' samples.

This clonotype appeared a few times. The gene calls are TRBV5-1 and TRBJ1-5, with 12 positions matching TRBD1. CDR3 size: 16 residues. CDR1 is SGHRS, CDR2 YFSETQ, per germline. The J segment lost 4 bases and the V segment lost 2 bases, leaving 4 bases of the junction unmatched. Here the CDR3 reads CASSLGTGGVNQPQHF. The CDR3, as DNA: TGCGCCAGCAGCTTAGGGACAGGGGGCGTAAATCAGCCCCAGCATTTT.

The table lists this clonotype with many counts. This rearrangement joins TRBV20-1 to TRBJ2-3; possible D gene TRBD2, 5 bases. The CDR3 is made up of 13 amino acids. Germline V gene sequence: CDR1 DFQATT, CDR2 SNEGSKA (reference sequence). The V end was cut by 6 bases, the J end by 0 bases, with 10 bases between. CDR3 protein: CSAGISSTDTQYF. CDR3 DNA sequence: TGCAGTGCCGGGATATCTAGCACAGATACGCAGTATTTT.

This clonotype has ten or more counts. V and J are TRBV6-6 and TRBJ1-2, with D unresolved. Germline V gene sequence: CDR1 MNHNY, CDR2 SVGAGI (reference sequence). The CDR3 covers 14 residues. V lost 3 bases and J lost 7, with 15 bases in between. CDR3 DNA sequence: TGTGCCAGCAGTTATATCGAACATACGGCTGGCTACACCTTC. Protein sequence: CASSYIEHTAGYTF.

Only a few counts were recorded for this clonotype. This chain links TRBV23-1 with TRBJ1-4; 9 bases are shared with TRBD1. TRBV23-1 is an ORF; its function is uncertain. The CDR3 runs to 14 residues. The V segment lost 8 bases and the J segment 8 bases; nucleotides outside the gene matches: 9. The CDR3 here is CASCKTGGFEKLFF. In nucleotides, the CDR3 is TGCGCCAGCTGCAAGACAGGGGGATTCGAAAAACTGTTTTTT.

At least ten counts were recorded for this clonotype. The chain has TRBV6-5 and TRBJ1-2, with D perhaps matching TRBD1 (5 bases). CDR1 is MNHEY, CDR2 SVGAGI, per germline. This CDR3 has 15 residues. Trimming took off 2 bases at V and 8 bases at J, with 18 bases between the two ends. CDR3: CASSYRAGTTGGYTF. CDR3 sequence (DNA): TGTGCCAGCAGTTACCGGGCCGGGACTACCGGAGGCTACACCTTC.

This clonotype came up many times. The chain joins TRBV5-4 to TRBJ1-5; TRBD1 might be the D (6 bases). The CDR3 runs to 15 residues. Germline V gives CDR1 SGHNT, CDR2 YYREEE (reference sequence). V lost 4 bases and J lost 0, with 11 bases in between. CDR3 sequence reads: CASSPGTTSNQPQHF. DNA for the CDR3: TGTGCCAGCAGCCCCGGGACAACTAGCAATCAGCCCCAGCATTTT.

This clonotype was detected many times. The chain recombines TRBV12-5 with TRBJ2-2, with 9 nucleotides matching TRBD1. With V trimmed by 2 bases and J by 1 base, 5 bases remained unmatched. The CDR3 runs 17 residues. CDR1 and CDR2 (germline): LGHNT, FRNRAP. The CDR3 loop reads CASGLSATGGNTGELFF. The CDR3 coding sequence is TGTGCTAGTGGTTTGTCGGCGACAGGGGGGAACACCGGGGAGCTGTTTTTT. Combining the CDR3 with reference TRBV12-5 and TRBJ2-2 gives the whole variable domain DARVTQTPRHKVTEMGQEVTMRCQPILGHNTVFWYRQTMMQGLELLAYFRNRAPLDDSGMPKDRFSAEMPDATLATLKIQPSEPRDSAVYFCASGLSATGGNTGELFFGEGSRLTVL.

This clonotype was seen many times. This chain joins TRBV7-3 and TRBJ2-3; 7 bases map to TRBD2. Germline CDR1 reads SGHTA; CDR2 reads FQGTGA. Trimming cost V 2 bases and J 11 bases; bases outside gene matches: 10. The CDR3 contains 14 residues. CDR3 sequence reads: CASSLLPSGGRQYF. The CDR3 bases are TGTGCCAGCAGCTTACTACCTAGCGGAGGACGGCAGTATTTT.

This clonotype showed up many times. The chain is built from TRBV2 and TRBJ2-1; TRBD1 aligns across 10 bases. CDR1 is SNHLY, CDR2 FYNNEI, per germline. The CDR3 runs 17 residues. Germline trimming cut 7 bases from V and 7 bases from J; bases unmatched to any gene: 16. The DNA for the CDR3 is TGTGCCAGCAATCCACCATCCGGGACAGGGGTCCTGAATGAGCAGTTCTTC. Protein product: CASNPPSGTGVLNEQFF. The entire variable domain, with the rest obtained from reference TRBV2 and TRBJ2-1, is as follows: EPEVTQTPSHQVTQMGQEVILRCVPISNHLYFYWYRQILGQKVEFLVSFYNNEISEKSEIFDDQFSVERPDGSNFTLKIRSTKLEDSAMYFCASNPPSGTGVLNEQFFGPGTRLTVL.

The rearrangement links TRBV19 to TRBJ2-1; D remains ambiguous. Germline CDR1 is LNHDA and CDR2 is SQIVND (reference sequence). Trimming shortened V by 7 bases and J by 0 bases, and 16 bases separated the two germline ends. The CDR3 runs 16 residues. The CDR3 protein is CASTTDARSSYNEQFF. CDR3 nucleotides: TGTGCCAGTACCACGGACGCTAGGAGCTCCTACAATGAGCAGTTCTTC. Supplemented by reference TRBV19 and TRBJ2-1, the full variable domain reads DGGITQSPKYLFRKEGQNVTLSCEQNLNHDAMYWYRQDPGQGLRLIYYSQIVNDFQKGDIAEGYSVSREKKESFPLTVTSAQKNPTAFYLCASTTDARSSYNEQFFGPGTRLTVL.